This TCR beta chain was recovered during a study of T cell responses to AZD1222 COVID-19 vaccine. Study-wide points: In a largely white British group with more females than males, clonal diversity was possibly underestimated. A reported finding is that nearly half of spike-specific TCRs target unmutated variant regions.

This CDR3 is built from 13 residues. Trimming took 0 bases from V and 2 from J, leaving 5 bases between them. The germline V gene has CDR1 SGHRS and CDR2 YFSETQ. Profiled with immunoSEQ multiplex PCR; TCRdb holds only in-frame clones, not every one. The sample consists of about 100,000 clones, less than 90% of them appearing once. As to this clone: Its antigen is as yet unknown.

Specimen: peripheral blood, collected on day 0 of AZD1222 vaccination. The rearrangement joins TRBV5-1 to TRBJ1-2, with a possible D match to TRBD1 (5 bases). The sequence derives from an adult in good health. The CDR3 protein is CASSLGQNYGYTF. Here the CDR3 DNA reads TGCGCCAGCAGCTTGGGACAGAACTATGGCTACACCTTC.